A single sample is the source of the 9 T cell receptor beta chains below, sequenced in a study of T cell clonality in common variable immunodeficiency. Sequenced by immunoSEQ multiplex PCR; TCRdb stores in-frame clones only, minus some. The sample yields 55,000 to 65,000 clones, without any singletons. What was sequenced was peripheral blood mononuclear cells. The receptors shown here come from a person aged 18 to 70 in good health.

This clone came up many times. The CDR3 is cut off 3 residues early in the read; its end comes from the germline J gene. The chain couples TRBV7-9 to TRBJ1-2; tentatively, D is TRBD1 (6 bases). The CDR3 extends over 15 amino acids. Germline CDR1 reads SEHNR; CDR2 reads FQNEAQ (reference sequence). Trimming removed 2 bases from V and 6 bases from J, with 16 bases in between. The CDR3 sequence: CASSLPDGGANGYTF. CDR3 DNA (partial): TGTGCCAGCAGCTTACCCGATGGGGGGGCGAATGGC. The entire variable domain, with the rest obtained from reference TRBV7-9 and TRBJ1-2, is as follows: DTGVSQNPRHKITKRGQNVTFRCDPISEHNRLYWYRQTLGQGPEFLTYFQNEAQLEKSRLLSDRFSAERPKGSFSTLEIQRTEQGDSAMYLCASSLPDGGANGYTFGSGTRLTVV.

In this sample, this clone turned up many times. The read ends 3 residues early relative to the CDR3; the germline J gene fills the gap. The rearrangement links TRBV7-3 to TRBJ1-1; the D gene is possibly TRBD1 (5 bases). V was cut by 1 base and J by 0 bases, with 12 bases left in between. Per germline, CDR1 SGHTA and CDR2 FQGTGA. The CDR3 spans 16 residues. The chain's CDR3 is CASSLRPLGVNTEAFF. CDR3 bases read: TGTGCCAGCAGCTTAAGGCCGCTAGGGGTGAACACTGAA.

In this sample, this clone turned up many times. An end of the junction differs from the germline gene, which may be a read error. Read sequence stops 3 residues before the CDR3 end, and the germline J gene provides the missing end. The same CDR3 is also encoded by other DNA sequences in this sample. This chain uses TRBV4-2 with TRBJ2-7, with 9 bases lining up with TRBD1. CDR3 size: 16 residues. Looked up from germline, CDR1 is LGHNA and CDR2 is YNFKEQ. The CDR3 sequence: CASSQEGQGSSYEQYF. CDR3 DNA (partial): TGCGCCAGCAGCCAAGAAGGACAGGGGTCTTCCTACGAG.

Many counts were recorded for this clone. CDR3 bases read: TGTGCCAGCAGCTTACAGGGATACGAG. Encoded protein: CASSLQGYE. The whole CDR3 protein is CASSLQGYEQYF. The chain has TRBV11-2 and TRBJ2-7; possibly TRBD1 for D (5 bases). From the germline J gene comes the end of the CDR3, since the read stops 3 residues before it. Germline loops: CDR1 SGHAT, CDR2 FQNNGV. The CDR3 loop spans 12 amino acids. The V end lost 2 bases, the J end lost 4 bases, and 6 bases lay between the germline ends.

This clone has ten or more counts. The CDR3 end lies 3 residues beyond the end of the read and is filled in from the germline J gene. V is TRBV30 and J is TRBJ2-7, with D unclear. Per the germline V gene, CDR1 is GTSNPN and CDR2 is SVGIG (reference sequence). This CDR3 has 14 amino acids. V lost 6 bases, J lost 2 bases, and 17 bases lay in between. The covered CDR3 bases are TGTGCCTGCGTTCGTCGGGTCGTGACCTACGAG. Translated: CACVRRVVTYE. The CDR3 as a whole reads CACVRRVVTYEQYF.

This clone was recorded at least ten times. The sequence runs out 3 residues before the end of the CDR3; the remainder is reconstructed from the germline J gene. V and J are TRBV7-9 and TRBJ1-1; a weak D match, TRBD1 (5 bases). Per the germline V gene, CDR1 is SEHNR and CDR2 is FQNEAQ (reference sequence). This CDR3 has 14 amino acids. V was pared by 4 bases and J by 0 bases, with 9 bases between. The sequenced part of the CDR3 DNA is TGTGCCAGCAGCTGGCAGGGATTGAACACTGAA. Translated: CASSWQGLNTE. The full CDR3 reads CASSWQGLNTEAFF.

The sample holds many counts of this clone. The read ends 3 residues before the CDR3 terminus; that terminus is restored from the germline J gene. V usage is TRBV5-1 and J usage is TRBJ2-7; 10 bases line up with TRBD1. The CDR3 contains 16 residues. V trimming: 6 bases; J trimming: 2 bases; junction bases outside the gene matches: 11. Germline V gene sequence: CDR1 SGHRS, CDR2 YFSETQ. CDR3 amino acids: CASTGPKDRGAYEQYF. The CDR3 DNA, read in part, is TGCGCCAGCACAGGCCCTAAGGACAGGGGGGCCTACGAG.

This clone was seen at least ten times. Read data end 3 residues before the CDR3 end; the end is taken from the germline J gene. This rearrangement joins TRBV6-4 to TRBJ2-7; D might be TRBD1 or TRBD2, each matching 5 bases. With 4 bases removed from V and 3 bases from J, the gap between germline ends came to 10 bases. The germline gives CDR1 MRHNA, CDR2 SNTAGT. CDR3 length equals 13 residues. The covered CDR3 bases are TGTGCCAGCAGTGCCCAGAGGGGCTACGAG. Residues: CASSAQRGYE. The CDR3 as a whole reads CASSAQRGYEQYF.

This clone was recorded many times. The DNA ends 3 residues before the CDR3 does, and the rest of the CDR3 is filled in from the germline J gene. The rearrangement links TRBV6-7 to TRBJ2-3; 10 positions match TRBD2. TRBV6-7 counts as an open reading frame of uncertain function. Losses at the gene ends were 3 bases for V and 2 bases for J; bases not matched to a gene: 14. This CDR3 is 19 amino acids long. CDR3: CASSYFRVSSGRDTDTQYF. CDR3 DNA, as far as it was read: TGTGCCAGCAGTTATTTTAGGGTCTCTAGCGGGAGAGACACAGATACG.